This TCR beta chain was identified in a study of blood T cell repertoires in COVID-19. TCRdb's table, derived via immunoSEQ multiplex PCR, lists solely in-frame clones and lacks some. The sample comprises approximately 310,000 clones, 87% of which are singletons, and about 7.8% rests with the top ten. The length of the CDR3 is 12 residues. Deletions cut 9 bases from V and 1 base from J, with 7 bases between. Germline CDR1 and CDR2: LNHDA and SQIVND (reference sequence). The chain uses TRBV19 and TRBJ1-5, with D uncertain. The sample consisted of peripheral blood. The clonotype was recovered from a woman in her forties or fifties who had recovered from COVID-19. Here the CDR3 DNA reads TGTGCCAGCCGAGAGAGCAATCAGCCCCAGCATTTT. Protein sequence: CASRESNQPQHF.